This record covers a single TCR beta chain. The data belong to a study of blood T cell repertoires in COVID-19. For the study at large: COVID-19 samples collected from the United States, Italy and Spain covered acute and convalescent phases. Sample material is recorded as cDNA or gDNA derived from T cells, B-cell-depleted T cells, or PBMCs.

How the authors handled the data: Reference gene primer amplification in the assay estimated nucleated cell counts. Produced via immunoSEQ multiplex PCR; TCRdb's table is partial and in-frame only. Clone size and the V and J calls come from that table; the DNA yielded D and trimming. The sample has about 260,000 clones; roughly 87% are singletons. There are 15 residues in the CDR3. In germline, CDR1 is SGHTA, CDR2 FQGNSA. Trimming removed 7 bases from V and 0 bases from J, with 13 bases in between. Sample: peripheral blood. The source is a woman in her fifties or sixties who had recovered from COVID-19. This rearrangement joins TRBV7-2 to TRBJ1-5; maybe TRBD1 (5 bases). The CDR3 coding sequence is TGTGCCAGCAAGGGGTCGATTGGTAGCAATCAGCCCCAGCATTTT. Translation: CASKGSIGSNQPQHF.